This T cell receptor beta chain was obtained from a study of identical twins. This clonotype was detected only a few times. The CDR3 consists of 14 residues. V was cut by 7 bases and J by 7 bases, with 19 bases left in between. CDR1 and CDR2 from the germline V gene are MNHEY and SVGAGI. TCRdb re-derived calls from the 5' RACE reads in MiXCR, one entry per CDR3 protein. The sample lists 600,000 to 700,000 distinct CDR3 sequences; 21% were seen once. In addition, the sample was reused for a study of T cells expressing NK-cell markers.

This clonotype was obtained from a woman younger than 30 in good health. Sequencing used PBMCs. The rearrangement links TRBV6-5 to TRBJ1-1; D gene uncertain. CDR3 nucleotide sequence: TGTGCCAGCATTAGATCCGGAGGAGGGCTTGAAGCTTTCTTT. This sequence encodes CASIRSGGGLEAFF.